This TCR beta chain appears in the sequencing data of a study of a mutant IDH1 vaccine in newly diagnosed glioma (dated by TCRdb to the early 2020s). For the study in its entirety: Vaccination was initiated 4-6 weeks after radiotherapy alone, or concurrently with temozolomide cycles in the chemotherapy-containing groups. Of the 32 patients who were treated, approximately 60% were male and approximately 38% were female, and the mean age was about 40 years. Prior to enrollment, standard therapy consisting of radiotherapy alone, temozolomide alone, or radiochemotherapy with temozolomide had been administered to patients, with the combination being received by most patients. Visit V12 was the week-35 safety follow-up and visit V13 was the week-47 end of study. Peripheral blood was drawn at six visits: V03 (baseline), V05, V07, V10, V12 and V13. For exploratory analyses, longitudinal TCRB deep sequencing was carried out in 25 treated patients wherever samples were available. What the authors observed across the whole study: No apparent relationship was observed between pseudoprogression and alterations in the top peripheral T cell clonotypes detected by TCRB sequencing. Vaccine-induced immune responses across multiple MHC alleles were detected in approximately 94% of patients. Availability determined which PBMC samples were chosen for TCRB deep sequencing. It was noted by the authors that analyses of patient blood samples could not be reproduced owing to sample limitations.

Library method: the immunoSEQ multiplex PCR assay. Rearranged TCR beta chain sequences were amplified using the hsTCRB Kit according to the manufacturer's protocol. TCRB libraries were sequenced on an Illumina MiSeq. Turning to the authors' computational methods: The kit vendor's proprietary platform handled demultiplexing, trimming and gene mapping. This is the immuneACCESS table as TCRdb keeps it, with only in-frame sequences that have V and J called. A part of the clones is gone; compared with another copy, unresolved V genes explain less than half, and the rest is unexplained. V and J calls and clone size are as listed in that table; D and trimming were resolved from the DNA. Recorded for this sample are about 94,000 clones; roughly 89% of them occurred a single time. In total, the top ten clones hold 0.7% to 0.95% of the sample. This specimen's time point label, per the study, means: week 47, end of study. Each vaccine dose, consisting of 300 ug of a 20-mer mutant IDH1 peptide in Montanide, was administered subcutaneously with topical imiquimod. Eight vaccinations were administered to patients in weeks 1, 3, 5, 7, 11, 15, 19 and 23, corresponding to visits V03 through V10. All donors had newly diagnosed IDH1-mutant astrocytomas of WHO grade 3 or 4 that showed loss of nuclear ATRX. The samples were drawn from NOA16, a multicentre, single-arm, open-label phase I trial in Germany that tested a mutant IDH1 peptide vaccine in humans for the first time. Genomic DNA for TCRB sequencing was extracted from EDTA blood using the DNeasy Blood and Tissue Kit.

With respect to this clone: Its antigen is not yet known. No much larger clonotype is one base removed from it; base qualities were not supplied.

Clipping removes 10 bases from V and 4 bases from J, with 3 as the unmatched junction base count. The CDR3, from cysteine to phenylalanine, totals 12 residues. The kept DNA is CDR3 alone, 36 bases in frame from the first base. As encoded in the germline V gene (reference sequence), CDR1 is LNHDA while CDR2 is SQIVND. This specimen consisted of PBMCs, obtained from a glioma patient whose treatment included an IDH1 peptide vaccine. The rearrangement joined TRBV19 to TRBJ1-3; 8 bases in between match TRBD1. The sequence derives from a woman between 45 and 65 years old with glioma. Here is the DNA: TGTGCCACCTGGGACAGGGGAAACACCATATATTTT. This gives the protein CATWDRGNTIYF.